In this sample, the clone carrying this T cell receptor beta chain turned up a few times. Its specificity is not known. The sample is drawn from a study of T cell clonotyping in hematopoietic cell transplantation. Study-wide background: Recipients' pretransplant samples followed cytoreduction.

The CDR3 has 14 residues. Germline loops: CDR1 SGHTS, CDR2 YDEGEE. Trimming pared 1 base from V and 5 bases from J, leaving 12 bases between. Sequenced by immunoSEQ multiplex PCR; TCRdb stores in-frame clones only, minus some. The sample lists about 45,000 clones; around 83% were seen once. The study's findings and limits: CD4 and CD8 repertoire contributions could not be separated without sorting. Broader posttransplant TCR repertoire diversity was predicted by graft donor and pretransplant recipient Inverse Simpson Index values. At the given depth, recipient repertoires were over 95% de novo clonotypes.

Time point described: recipient sample about 28 days before transplant, after cytoreduction. The chain has TRBV5-8 and TRBJ1-2, with D tentatively TRBD1 (5 bases). This TCR derives from a man aged 55 to 70 with myelodysplastic syndrome. Some clones in this sample may be carry-over from other donors' samples. The sample was peripheral blood mononuclear cells, taken before stem cell transplant. CDR3 sequence reads: CASSLKGLRYGYTF. For the CDR3, the DNA is TGTGCCAGCAGCTTGAAGGGACTACGATATGGCTACACCTTC.